This passage covers 8 T cell receptor beta chains from one sample sequenced in a study of early T cells in non-severe SARS-CoV-2 infection. TCRdb ran MiXCR on the 5' RACE reads and lists one entry per CDR3 protein. Here the sample spans 20,000 to 25,000 distinct CDR3 sequences, 4.7% being singletons. Sequenced: whole blood. Receptor source: an adult who was a healthcare worker with PCR-confirmed SARS-CoV-2 infection or an uninfected control (not recorded which).

The chain employs TRBV12-3 or TRBV12-4 and TRBJ1-6, with TRBD1 identical over 8 bases. The trim removed 4 bases at V and 5 bases at J, leaving 7 bases unmatched. The CDR3 extends over 16 amino acids. Here the CDR3 reads CASSYSRGLHNSPLHF. In DNA form, the CDR3 reads TGTGCCAGCAGTTACAGCAGGGGGCTCCATAATTCACCCCTCCACTTT.

This clonotype was seen repeatedly, ten times or more. The chain carries TRBV27 and TRBJ2-1; D perhaps matches TRBD2 (7 bases). The germline V and J ends were trimmed by 2 bases and 0 bases, with 8 bases remaining between them. The CDR3 is 15 residues long. The germline gives CDR1 MNHEY, CDR2 SMNVEV (reference sequence). CDR3 nucleotide sequence: TGTGCCAGCAGTTTAGGGGGGGCCTCCTACAATGAGCAGTTCTTC. Encoded protein: CASSLGGASYNEQFF.

This clonotype showed up many times. The rearrangement links TRBV12-3 or TRBV12-4 to TRBJ1-2; D is perhaps TRBD1 (5 bases). There are 13 residues in the CDR3. Trimming shortened V by 7 bases and J by 7 bases, and 16 bases separated the two germline ends. The CDR3 reads CASTPVSGAGYTF. CDR3 coding DNA: TGTGCCAGCACCCCGGTCAGCGGGGCTGGCTACACCTTC.

This clonotype occurred many times. The rearrangement uses TRBV6-4 and TRBJ2-1; 8 positions match TRBD2. The CDR3 has 17 residues. Trimming removed 5 bases from V and 2 bases from J; junction bases left unmatched: 11. CDR1 is MRHNA, CDR2 SNTAGT, per germline. The chain's CDR3 is CASSPLPGLGPYNEQFF. DNA for the CDR3: TGTGCCAGCAGTCCCCTCCCGGGACTAGGTCCCTACAATGAGCAGTTCTTC.

This clonotype showed up many times. The rearrangement uses TRBV20-1 and TRBJ2-1, with D possibly TRBD2 on 6 matching bases. This CDR3 comprises 16 residues. With 1 base removed from V and 1 base from J, the gap between germline ends came to 14 bases. CDR1 is DFQATT and CDR2 is SNEGSKA in the germline V gene (reference sequence). The CDR3 reads CSARGPQAGSYNEQFF. In DNA form, the CDR3 reads TGCAGTGCTAGAGGCCCCCAGGCGGGGTCCTACAATGAGCAGTTCTTC.

A few counts support this clonotype. This rearrangement joins TRBV18 to TRBJ2-5; 7 bases map to TRBD1. Germline trimming cut 1 base from V and 4 bases from J; bases unmatched to any gene: 6. This CDR3 contains 15 residues. Germline-derived CDR1 and CDR2 are KGHSH and LQKENI. In nucleotides, the CDR3 is TGTGCCAGCTCACCACAAGCCAGGGGGACAGAGACCCAGTACTTC. Its translation: CASSPQARGTETQYF. The full variable domain, completed using reference TRBV18 and TRBJ2-5, is NAGVMQNPRHLVRRRGQEARLRCSPMKGHSHVYWYRQLPEEGLKFMVYLQKENIIDESGMPKERFSAEFPKEGPSILRIQQVVRGDSAAYFCASSPQARGTETQYFGPGTRLLVL.

This clonotype was observed at least ten times. The chain carries TRBV7-6 and TRBJ1-2; D not certain. Germline values: CDR1 SGHVS, CDR2 FNYEAQ. The CDR3 length is 14 residues. The V end was cut by 2 bases, the J end by 6 bases, with 13 bases between. In DNA, the CDR3 is TGTGCCAGCAGCTTACGCCAGTCGGCGGATGGCTACACCTTC. It is translated as CASSLRQSADGYTF.

This clonotype has more than one count but fewer than ten. V and J are TRBV7-2 and TRBJ2-3; D uncertain. The CDR3 is 15 amino acids. Germline values: CDR1 SGHTA, CDR2 FQGNSA. Trimming pared 0 bases from V and 2 bases from J, leaving 9 bases between. This chain's CDR3 is CASSLAGLITDTQYF. The CDR3 DNA sequence: TGTGCCAGCAGCTTAGCAGGGTTGATCACAGATACGCAGTATTTT.